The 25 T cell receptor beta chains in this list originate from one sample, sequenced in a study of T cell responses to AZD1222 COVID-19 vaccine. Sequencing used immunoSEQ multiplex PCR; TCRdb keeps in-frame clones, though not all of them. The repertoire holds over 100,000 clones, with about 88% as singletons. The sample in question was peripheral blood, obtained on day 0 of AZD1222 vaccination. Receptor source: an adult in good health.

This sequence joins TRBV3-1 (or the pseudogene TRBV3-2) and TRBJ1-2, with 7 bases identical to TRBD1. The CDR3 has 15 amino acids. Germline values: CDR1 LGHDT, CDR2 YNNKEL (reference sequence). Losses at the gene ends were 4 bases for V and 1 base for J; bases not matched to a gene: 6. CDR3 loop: CASSLRQGRNYGYTF. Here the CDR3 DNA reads TGTGCCAGCAGCCTTCGACAGGGTCGTAACTATGGCTACACCTTC.

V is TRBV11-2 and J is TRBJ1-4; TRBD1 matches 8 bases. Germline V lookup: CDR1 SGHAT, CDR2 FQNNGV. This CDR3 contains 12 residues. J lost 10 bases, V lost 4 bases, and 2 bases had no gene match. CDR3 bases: TGTGCCAGCAGCTCCGGACAGGGAAAACTGTTTTTT. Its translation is CASSSGQGKLFF.

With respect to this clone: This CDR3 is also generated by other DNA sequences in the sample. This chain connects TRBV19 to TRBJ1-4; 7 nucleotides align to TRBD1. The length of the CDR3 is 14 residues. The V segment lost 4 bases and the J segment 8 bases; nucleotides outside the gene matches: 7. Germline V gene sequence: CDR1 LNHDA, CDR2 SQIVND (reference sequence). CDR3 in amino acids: CASSSRQGREKLFF. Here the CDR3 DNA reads TGTGCCAGTAGTAGCAGACAGGGCCGGGAAAAACTGTTTTTT.

CDR3 sequence (DNA): TGTGCCAGCAGCCCCCAGGCGGCCGGGACGCAGTATTTT. Translated: CASSPQAAGTQYF. The chain joins TRBV3-1 (or the pseudogene TRBV3-2) to TRBJ2-3, with D unresolved. The V and J ends lost 4 bases and 9 bases respectively, with 14 bases between them. The CDR3 is 13 residues long. Germline V lookup: CDR1 LGHDT, CDR2 YNNKEL (reference sequence).

CDR3 DNA sequence: TGTGCCAGCAGTAACGACAGGTTAGCCAAAAACATTCAGTACTTC. Translation gives CASSNDRLAKNIQYF. The genes are TRBV28 and TRBJ2-4; perhaps TRBD1 as D (6 bases). Between the trimmed V and J ends, which lost 5 bases and 0 bases, there was a span of 11 bases. From germline, CDR1 is MDHEN and CDR2 SYDVKM. This CDR3 has 15 amino acids. The full variable domain, rest sourced from reference TRBV28 and TRBJ2-4, is DVKVTQSSRYLVKRTGEKVFLECVQDMDHENMFWYRQDPGLGLRLIYFSYDVKMKEKGDIPEGYSVSREKKERFSLILESASTNQTSMYLCASSNDRLAKNIQYFGAGTRLSVL.

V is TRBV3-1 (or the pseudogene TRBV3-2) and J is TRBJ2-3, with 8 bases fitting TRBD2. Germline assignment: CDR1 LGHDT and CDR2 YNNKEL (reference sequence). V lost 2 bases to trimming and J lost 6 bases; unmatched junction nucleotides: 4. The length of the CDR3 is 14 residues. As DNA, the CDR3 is TGTGCCAGCAGCCAAAACTTAGCGGGGGATACGCAGTATTTT. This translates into CASSQNLAGDTQYF.

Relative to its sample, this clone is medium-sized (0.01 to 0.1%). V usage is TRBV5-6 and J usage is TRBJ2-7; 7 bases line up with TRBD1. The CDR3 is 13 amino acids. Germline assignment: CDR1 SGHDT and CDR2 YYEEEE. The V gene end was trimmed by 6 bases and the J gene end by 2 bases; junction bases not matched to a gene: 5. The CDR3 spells CASTTGTAYEQYF. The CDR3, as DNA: TGTGCCAGCACCACCGGGACAGCCTACGAGCAGTACTTC.

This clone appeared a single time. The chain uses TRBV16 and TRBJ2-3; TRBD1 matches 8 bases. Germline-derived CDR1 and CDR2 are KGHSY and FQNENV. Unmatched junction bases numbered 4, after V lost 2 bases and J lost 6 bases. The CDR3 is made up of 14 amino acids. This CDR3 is CASSQGTGGDTQYF. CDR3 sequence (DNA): TGTGCCAGCAGCCAAGGGACAGGTGGGGATACGCAGTATTTT.

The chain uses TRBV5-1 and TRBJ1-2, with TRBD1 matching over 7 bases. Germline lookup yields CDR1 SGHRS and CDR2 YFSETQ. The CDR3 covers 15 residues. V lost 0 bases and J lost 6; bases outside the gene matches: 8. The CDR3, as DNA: TGCGCCAGCAGCTTGGGACAGGGAGAGAATAATGGCTACACCTTC. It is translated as CASSLGQGENNGYTF.

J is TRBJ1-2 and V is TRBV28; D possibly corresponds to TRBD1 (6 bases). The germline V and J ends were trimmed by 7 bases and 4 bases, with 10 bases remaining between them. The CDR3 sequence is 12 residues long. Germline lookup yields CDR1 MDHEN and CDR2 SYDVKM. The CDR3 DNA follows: TGTGCCAGCACCCGGGACACCTATGGCTACACCTTC. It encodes CASTRDTYGYTF.

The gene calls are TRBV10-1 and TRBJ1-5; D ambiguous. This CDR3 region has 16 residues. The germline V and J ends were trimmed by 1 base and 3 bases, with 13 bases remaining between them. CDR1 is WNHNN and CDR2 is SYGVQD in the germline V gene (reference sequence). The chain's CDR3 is CASSEWGGADNQPQHF. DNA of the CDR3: TGCGCCAGCAGTGAGTGGGGAGGCGCGGACAATCAGCCCCAGCATTTT.

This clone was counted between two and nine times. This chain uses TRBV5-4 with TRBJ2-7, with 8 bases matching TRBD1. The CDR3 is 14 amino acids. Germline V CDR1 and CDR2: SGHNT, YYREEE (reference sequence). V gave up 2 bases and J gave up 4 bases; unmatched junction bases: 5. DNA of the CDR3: TGTGCCAGCAGCTTAGGACAGGGTAGTTACGAGCAGTACTTC. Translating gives CASSLGQGSYEQYF. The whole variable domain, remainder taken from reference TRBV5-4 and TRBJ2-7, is ETGVTQSPTHLIKTRGQQVTLRCSSQSGHNTVSWYQQALGQGPQFIFQYYREEENGRGNFPPRFSGLQFPNYSSELNVNALELDDSALYLCASSLGQGSYEQYFGPGTRLTVT.

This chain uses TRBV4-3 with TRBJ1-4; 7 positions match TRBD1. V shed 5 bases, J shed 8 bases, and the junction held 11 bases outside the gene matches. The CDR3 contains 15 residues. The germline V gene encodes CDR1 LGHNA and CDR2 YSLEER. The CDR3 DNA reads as TGCGCCAGCAGCAGAAGGGGCACAGGGGAGGAAAAACTGTTTTTT. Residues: CASSRRGTGEEKLFF.

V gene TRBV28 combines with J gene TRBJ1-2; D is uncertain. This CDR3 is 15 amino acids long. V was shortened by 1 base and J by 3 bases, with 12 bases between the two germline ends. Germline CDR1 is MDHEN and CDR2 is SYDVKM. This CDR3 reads CASSLLKSGYYGYTF. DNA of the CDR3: TGTGCCAGCAGTTTATTGAAATCGGGGTACTATGGCTACACCTTC.

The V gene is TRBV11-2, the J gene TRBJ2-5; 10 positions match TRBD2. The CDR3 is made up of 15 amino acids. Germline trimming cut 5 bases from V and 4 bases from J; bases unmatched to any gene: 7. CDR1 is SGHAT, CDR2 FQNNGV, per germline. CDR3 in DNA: TGTGCCAGCAGCCCCGGAGCTAGCGGGAGAGAGACCCAGTACTTC. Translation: CASSPGASGRETQYF.

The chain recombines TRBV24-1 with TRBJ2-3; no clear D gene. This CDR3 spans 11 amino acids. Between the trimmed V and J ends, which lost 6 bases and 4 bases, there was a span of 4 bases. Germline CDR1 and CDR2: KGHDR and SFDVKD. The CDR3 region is CATSQSDTQYF. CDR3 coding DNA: TGTGCCACCAGTCAGTCAGATACGCAGTATTTT.

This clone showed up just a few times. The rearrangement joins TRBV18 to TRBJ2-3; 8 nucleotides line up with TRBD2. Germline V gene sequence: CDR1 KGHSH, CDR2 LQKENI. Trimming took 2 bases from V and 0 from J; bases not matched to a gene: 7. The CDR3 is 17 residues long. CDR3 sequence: CASSPRVAGTSTDTQYF. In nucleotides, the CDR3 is TGTGCCAGCTCACCAAGGGTAGCGGGGACTAGCACAGATACGCAGTATTTT.

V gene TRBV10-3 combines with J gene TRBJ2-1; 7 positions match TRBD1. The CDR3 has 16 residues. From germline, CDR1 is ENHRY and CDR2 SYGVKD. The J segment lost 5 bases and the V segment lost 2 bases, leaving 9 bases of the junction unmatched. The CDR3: CAISERDRKRNNEQFF. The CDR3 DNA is TGTGCCATCAGTGAGAGGGACAGAAAACGGAACAATGAGCAGTTCTTC.

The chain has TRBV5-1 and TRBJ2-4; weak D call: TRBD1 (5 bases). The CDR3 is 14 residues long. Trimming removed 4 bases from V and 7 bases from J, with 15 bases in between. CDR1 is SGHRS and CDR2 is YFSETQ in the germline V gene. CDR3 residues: CASSPDTVNNIQYF. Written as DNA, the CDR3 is TGCGCCAGCAGCCCGGACACCGTGAACAACATTCAGTACTTC.

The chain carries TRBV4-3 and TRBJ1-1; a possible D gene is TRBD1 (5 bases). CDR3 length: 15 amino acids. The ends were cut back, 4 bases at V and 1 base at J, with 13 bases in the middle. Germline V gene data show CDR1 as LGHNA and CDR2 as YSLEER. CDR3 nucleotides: TGCGCCAGCAGCCTCTACTCAGGGCAGAACACTGAAGCTTTCTTT. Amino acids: CASSLYSGQNTEAFF.

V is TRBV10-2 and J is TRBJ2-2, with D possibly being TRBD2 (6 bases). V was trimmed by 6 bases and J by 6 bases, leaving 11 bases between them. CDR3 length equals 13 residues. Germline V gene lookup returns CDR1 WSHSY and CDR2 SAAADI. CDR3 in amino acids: CASRLGGSGELFF. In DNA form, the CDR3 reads TGCGCCAGCAGGTTGGGGGGTTCCGGGGAGCTGTTTTTT.

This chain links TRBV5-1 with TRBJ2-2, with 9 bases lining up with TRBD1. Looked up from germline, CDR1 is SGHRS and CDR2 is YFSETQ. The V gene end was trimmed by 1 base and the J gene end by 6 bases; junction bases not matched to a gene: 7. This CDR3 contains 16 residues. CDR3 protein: CASSLPGTGYAGELFF. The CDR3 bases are TGCGCCAGCAGCTTGCCCGGGACAGGGTATGCCGGGGAGCTGTTTTTT.

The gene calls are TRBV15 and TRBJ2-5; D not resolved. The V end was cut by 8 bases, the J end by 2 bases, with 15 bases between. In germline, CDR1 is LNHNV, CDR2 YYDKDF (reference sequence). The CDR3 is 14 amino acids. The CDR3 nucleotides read TGTGCCACCCGCTTGGGTACCGCTCAAGAGACCCAGTACTTC. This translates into CATRLGTAQETQYF.

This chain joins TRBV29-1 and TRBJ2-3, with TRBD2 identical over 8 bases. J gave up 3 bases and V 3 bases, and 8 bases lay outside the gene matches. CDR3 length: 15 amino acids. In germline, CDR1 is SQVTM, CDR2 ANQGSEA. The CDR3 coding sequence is TGCAGCGTTGACGCCAGCGGGGGCGGGACAGATACGCAGTATTTT. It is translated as CSVDASGGGTDTQYF.

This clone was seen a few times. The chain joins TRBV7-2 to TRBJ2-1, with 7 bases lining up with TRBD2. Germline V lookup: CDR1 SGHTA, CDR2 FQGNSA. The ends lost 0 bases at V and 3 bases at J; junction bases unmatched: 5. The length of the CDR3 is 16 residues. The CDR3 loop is CASSLAAGVFYNEQFF. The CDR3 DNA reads TGTGCCAGCAGCTTAGCCGCGGGAGTCTTCTACAATGAGCAGTTCTTC.